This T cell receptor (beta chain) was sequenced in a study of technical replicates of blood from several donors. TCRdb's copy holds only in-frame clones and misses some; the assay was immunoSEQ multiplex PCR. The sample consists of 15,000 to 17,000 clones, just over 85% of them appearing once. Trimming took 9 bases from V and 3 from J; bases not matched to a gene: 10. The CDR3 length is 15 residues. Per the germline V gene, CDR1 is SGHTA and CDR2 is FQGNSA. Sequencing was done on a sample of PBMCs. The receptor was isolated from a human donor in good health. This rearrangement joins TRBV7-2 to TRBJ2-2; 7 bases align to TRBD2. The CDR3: CARMSGTWYTGELFF. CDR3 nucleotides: TGTGCCAGGATGAGCGGGACTTGGTACACCGGGGAGCTGTTTTTT.